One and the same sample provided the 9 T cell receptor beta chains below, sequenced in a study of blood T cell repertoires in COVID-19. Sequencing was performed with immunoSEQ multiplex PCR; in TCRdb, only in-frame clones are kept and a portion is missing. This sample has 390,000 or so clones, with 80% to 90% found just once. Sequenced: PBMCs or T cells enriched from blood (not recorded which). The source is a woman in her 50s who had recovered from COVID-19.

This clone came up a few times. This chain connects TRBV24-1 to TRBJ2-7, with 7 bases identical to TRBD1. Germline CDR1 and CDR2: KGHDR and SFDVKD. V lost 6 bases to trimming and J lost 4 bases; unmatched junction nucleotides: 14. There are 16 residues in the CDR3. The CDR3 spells CATSPFRQGVCYEQYF. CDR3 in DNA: TGTGCCACCAGTCCCTTTAGGCAGGGGGTATGTTACGAGCAGTACTTC.

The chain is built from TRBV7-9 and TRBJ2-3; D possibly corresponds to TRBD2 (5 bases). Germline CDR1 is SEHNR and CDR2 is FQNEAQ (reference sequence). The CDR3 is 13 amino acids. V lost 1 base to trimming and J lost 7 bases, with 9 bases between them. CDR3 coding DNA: TGTGCCAGCAGCTTAGAGAGCGGCAATACGCAGTATTTT. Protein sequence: CASSLESGNTQYF.

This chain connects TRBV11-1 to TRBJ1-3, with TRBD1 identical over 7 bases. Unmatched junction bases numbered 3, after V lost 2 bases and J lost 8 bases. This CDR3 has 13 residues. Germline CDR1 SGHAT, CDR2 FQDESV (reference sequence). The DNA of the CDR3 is TGTGCCAGCAGCTTAACCGGGACAGACACCATATATTTT. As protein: CASSLTGTDTIYF.

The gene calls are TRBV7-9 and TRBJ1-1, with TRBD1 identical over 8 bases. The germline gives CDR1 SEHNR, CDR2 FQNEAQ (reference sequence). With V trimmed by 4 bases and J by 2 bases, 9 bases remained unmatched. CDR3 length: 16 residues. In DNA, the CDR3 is TGTGCCAGCAGCTCCGAGTGGACAGGGACTAACACTGAAGCTTTCTTT. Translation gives CASSSEWTGTNTEAFF.

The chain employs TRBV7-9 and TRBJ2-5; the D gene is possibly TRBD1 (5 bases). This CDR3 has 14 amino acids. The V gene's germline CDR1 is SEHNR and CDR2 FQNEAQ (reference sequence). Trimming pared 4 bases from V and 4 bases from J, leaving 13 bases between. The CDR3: CASSYRGRSETQYF. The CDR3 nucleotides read TGTGCCAGCAGCTATAGGGGCCGGTCAGAGACCCAGTACTTC.

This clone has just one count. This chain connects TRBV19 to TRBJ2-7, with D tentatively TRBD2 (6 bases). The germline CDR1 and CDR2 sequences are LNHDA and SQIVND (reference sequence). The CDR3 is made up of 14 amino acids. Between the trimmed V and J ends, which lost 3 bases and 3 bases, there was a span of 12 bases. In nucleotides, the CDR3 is TGTGCCAGTAGTATGCGGGGCCTTCTCTACGAGCAGTACTTC. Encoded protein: CASSMRGLLYEQYF.

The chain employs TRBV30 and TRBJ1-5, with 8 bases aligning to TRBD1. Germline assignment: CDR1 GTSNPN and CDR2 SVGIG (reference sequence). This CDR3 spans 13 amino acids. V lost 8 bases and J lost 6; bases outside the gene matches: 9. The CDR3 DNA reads TGTGCCGTCAGCAGGGGGCTAAGTCAGCCCCAGCATTTT. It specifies CAVSRGLSQPQHF.

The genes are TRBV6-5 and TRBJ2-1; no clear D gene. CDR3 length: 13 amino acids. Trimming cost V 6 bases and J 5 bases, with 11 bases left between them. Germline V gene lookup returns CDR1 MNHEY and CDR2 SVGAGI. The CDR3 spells CASSPGSHNEQFF. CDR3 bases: TGTGCCAGCAGCCCCGGGTCTCACAATGAGCAGTTCTTC.

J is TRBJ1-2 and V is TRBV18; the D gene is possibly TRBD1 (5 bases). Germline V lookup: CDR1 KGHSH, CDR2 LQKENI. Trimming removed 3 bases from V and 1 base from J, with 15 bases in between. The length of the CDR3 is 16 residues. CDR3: CASSPPGFSLNYGYTF. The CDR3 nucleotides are TGTGCCAGCTCACCCCCAGGGTTCTCCCTTAACTATGGCTACACCTTC.